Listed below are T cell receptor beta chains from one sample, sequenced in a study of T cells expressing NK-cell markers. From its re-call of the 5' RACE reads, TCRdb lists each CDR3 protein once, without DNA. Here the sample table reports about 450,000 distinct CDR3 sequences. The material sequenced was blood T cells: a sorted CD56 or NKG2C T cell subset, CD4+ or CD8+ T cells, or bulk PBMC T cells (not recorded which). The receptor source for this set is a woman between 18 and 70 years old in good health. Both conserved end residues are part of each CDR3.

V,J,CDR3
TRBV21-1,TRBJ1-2,CASSGPGQGAGYTF
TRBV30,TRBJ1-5,CAWSRVNQPQHF
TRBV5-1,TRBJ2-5,CASSMSGQGETQYF
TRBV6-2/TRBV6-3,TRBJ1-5,CASRFGGGNQPQHF
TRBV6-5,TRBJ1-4,CASSSPRPGGKLFF
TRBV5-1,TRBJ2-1,CASSWVAGGYEQFF
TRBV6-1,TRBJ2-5,CASSPGRVGETQYF
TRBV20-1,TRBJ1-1,CSARGTGGANTEAFF
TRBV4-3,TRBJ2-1,CASSQDWTLSNEQFF
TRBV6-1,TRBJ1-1,CASRPDRAGTEAFF
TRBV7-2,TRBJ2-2,CASSFRGFPPNTGELFF
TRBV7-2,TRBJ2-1,CASSPTGYYNEQFF
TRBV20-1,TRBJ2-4,CSAAQTGGRLKAKNIQYF
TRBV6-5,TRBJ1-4,CASSYSRRGTGEKLFF
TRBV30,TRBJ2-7,CAWSSFSGAYEQYF
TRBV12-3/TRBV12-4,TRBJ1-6,CASTSPQGTGNSPLHF
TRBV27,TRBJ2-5,CASRTPRVGWETQYF
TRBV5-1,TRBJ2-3,CASSISQGSDTQYF
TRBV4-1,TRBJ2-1,CASSQDRGDSITNRYSNEQFF
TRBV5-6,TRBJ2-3,CASSELAGGYTDTQYF
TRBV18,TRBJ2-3,CASSRSGGAGTDTQYF
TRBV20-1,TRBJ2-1,CSARRTDRKNNEQFF
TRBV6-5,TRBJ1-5,CASSSGTDSNQPQHF
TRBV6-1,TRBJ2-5,CASSKLDSYQETQYF
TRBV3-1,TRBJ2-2,CASTGPGPTGELFF
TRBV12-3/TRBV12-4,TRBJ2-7,CASSPWGHLLEQYF
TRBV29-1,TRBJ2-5,CSVAPSSGWETQYF
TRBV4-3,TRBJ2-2,CASSSETSGIVGELFF
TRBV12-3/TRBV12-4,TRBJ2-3,CASSLRGVPDTQYF
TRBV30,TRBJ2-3,CAVKRWREGPDTQYF
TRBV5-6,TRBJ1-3,CASSSLVLKGNTIYF
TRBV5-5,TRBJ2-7,CASSLFRGGSYEQYF
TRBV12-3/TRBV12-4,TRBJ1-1,CASRAEQGFGTEAFF
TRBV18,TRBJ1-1,CASSPPGVPNTEAFF
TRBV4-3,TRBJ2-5,CASSQDFGLANQETQYF
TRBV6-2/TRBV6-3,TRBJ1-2,CASSRKGLRETGARVYGYTF
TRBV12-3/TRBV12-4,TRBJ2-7,CASSSWPTVEQYF
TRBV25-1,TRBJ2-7,CASSEEGTGSPSYEQYF
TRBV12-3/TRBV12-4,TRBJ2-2,CASSGGLQVTGELFF
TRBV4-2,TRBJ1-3,CASSQDKGNTIYF
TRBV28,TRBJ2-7,CASTRREGQGEQYF
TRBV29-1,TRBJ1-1,CSVDSGLYTEAFF
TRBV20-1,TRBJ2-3,CSASREVARGPDTQYF
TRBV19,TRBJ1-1,CASVVGKGGTEAFF
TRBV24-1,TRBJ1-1,CATSDDRGTEAFF
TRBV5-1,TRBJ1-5,CASSLAGGAGQPQHF